The present T cell receptor beta chain was sequenced within a study of CD8 T cells in ankylosing spondylitis. Whole-study findings and limits: Among TCR beta sequences, a motif of several highly homologous variants appeared characteristic of ankylosing spondylitis blood.

This clonotype turned up a few times. The antigen remains undetermined. TCRdb reanalysed the 5' RACE reads using MiXCR and keeps one entry per CDR3 protein. The data hold about 220,000 distinct CDR3 sequences, with 18% observed a single time. Sequenced: blood, either unsorted or a sorted T cell fraction (not recorded which). This sequence originates from a male donor with ankylosing spondylitis.

The CDR3 loop is CASSSPQQGFDEQYF. In DNA form, the CDR3 reads TGTGCCAGCAGTTCACCACAACAGGGCTTCGACGAGCAGTACTTC. The genes are TRBV27 and TRBJ2-7; maybe TRBD1 (6 bases). This CDR3 is built from 15 residues. V was trimmed by 4 bases and J by 5 bases, leaving 18 bases between them. CDR1 MNHEY and CDR2 SMNVEV come from the germline V gene (reference sequence).